A selection of T cell receptor beta chains follows, all from one sample in a study of T cell responses to AZD1222 COVID-19 vaccine. Data came from immunoSEQ multiplex PCR; TCRdb stores just in-frame clones and leaves some out. This table has over 150,000 clones, roughly nine tenths appearing once. The sample in question was peripheral blood, obtained 28 days after the second AZD1222 dose. These receptors all come from an adult who received the AZD1222 COVID-19 vaccine. The CDR3 runs from the conserved cysteine through the conserved F or W. The D gene is left open where the match is weak. Clone size is given for some rows only: seen once, a few or many times, or a class if the clone is expanded.

V gene	clone size	J gene	D gene	CDR3 length	CDR3 protein	CDR3 DNA
TRBV28	few	TRBJ2-7	TRBD2	15	CASSNPTSGKDEQYF	TGTGCCAGCAGTAACCCGACTAGCGGGAAAGACGAGCAGTACTTC
TRBV7-2	NA	TRBJ1-2	NA	14	CASSLDQGFYGYTF	TGTGCCAGCAGCTTAGATCAGGGGTTCTATGGCTACACCTTC
TRBV5-6	NA	TRBJ2-5	TRBD2	15	CASSLASTGGGTQYF	TGTGCCAGCAGCTTGGCCTCGACTGGGGGGGGGACCCAGTACTTC
TRBV21-1	NA	TRBJ2-3	NA	19	CASSKAQLFPGPATHTQYF	TGTGCCAGCAGCAAAGCGCAACTATTCCCGGGACCGGCCACACATACGCAGTATTTT
TRBV30	once	TRBJ2-3	NA	14	CAWSEGRDTDTQYF	TGTGCCTGGAGTGAGGGCAGGGACACAGATACGCAGTATTTT
TRBV5-1	NA	TRBJ2-1	TRBD2	15	CASSPGTSGNNEQFF	TGCGCCAGCAGCCCCGGGACTAGCGGGAACAATGAGCAGTTCTTC
TRBV2	few	TRBJ2-7	NA	14	CASSEGWSSYEQYF	TGTGCCAGCAGTGAAGGGTGGAGCAGCTACGAGCAGTACTTC
TRBV6-1	NA	TRBJ2-7	NA	12	CASSDVVYEQYF	TGTGCCAGCAGTGATGTGGTCTACGAGCAGTACTTC
TRBV6-5	NA	TRBJ2-5	TRBD1	15	CASSYQGQRRETQYF	TGTGCCAGCAGTTACCAGGGACAGCGGCGAGAGACCCAGTACTTC
TRBV27	NA	TRBJ2-7	NA	14	CASSLQGPVYEQYF	TGTGCCAGCAGTTTACAGGGCCCGGTGTACGAGCAGTACTTC
TRBV5-1	NA	TRBJ2-5	NA	14	CASSYGQVGETQYF	TGCGCCAGCAGCTATGGTCAGGTGGGGGAGACCCAGTACTTC
TRBV28	few	TRBJ1-1	TRBD1	13	CASSLDRGLPAFF	TGTGCCAGCAGTCTAGACAGGGGGCTCCCAGCTTTCTTT
TRBV11-3	NA	TRBJ2-7	TRBD2	14	CASSLVQRGYEQYF	TGTGCCAGCAGCTTAGTCCAGCGGGGCTACGAGCAGTACTTC
TRBV19	NA	TRBJ2-3	TRBD2	15	CASSIGGSDADTQYF	TGTGCCAGTAGTATCGGCGGGAGTGACGCAGATACGCAGTATTTT
TRBV6-6	NA	TRBJ2-7	TRBD2	13	CASNYGLAYEQYF	TGTGCCAGCAACTACGGACTAGCCTACGAGCAGTACTTC
TRBV28	once	TRBJ2-5	NA	14	CASSRWIGGETQYF	TGTGCCAGCAGTAGGTGGATTGGGGGAGAGACCCAGTACTTC
TRBV29-1	NA	TRBJ2-3	TRBD1	14	CSTDHPDRADTQYF	TGCAGCACCGATCACCCGGACAGGGCAGATACGCAGTATTTT
TRBV27	few	TRBJ2-1	TRBD2	17	CASSFLSSGRANNEQFF	TGTGCCAGCAGTTTCCTTTCCAGCGGGAGGGCCAACAATGAGCAGTTCTTC
TRBV12-3/TRBV12-4	NA	TRBJ1-5	NA	13	CASRAGSFQPQHF	TGTGCCAGCAGAGCCGGGTCGTTTCAGCCCCAGCATTTT
TRBV16	NA	TRBJ1-1	NA	15	CASSQSLRVNTEAFF	TGTGCCAGCAGCCAATCGTTAAGGGTGAACACTGAAGCTTTCTTT
TRBV19	NA	TRBJ1-5	NA	14	CASSGTGGNQPQHF	TGTGCCAGTAGTGGGACCGGCGGAAATCAGCCCCAGCATTTT
TRBV2	NA	TRBJ1-2	NA	13	CASTQRGAYGYTF	TGTGCCAGCACCCAGCGGGGGGCCTATGGCTACACCTTC
TRBV28	NA	TRBJ1-5	NA	14	CASAPGGNYQPQHF	TGTGCCAGCGCCCCGGGGGGAAACTATCAGCCCCAGCATTTT
TRBV28	few	TRBJ1-5	NA	12	CASSLWGQPQHF	TGTGCCAGCAGTTTATGGGGTCAGCCCCAGCATTTT
TRBV21-1	NA	TRBJ2-1	NA	15	CASSKGQGSNGEQFF	TGTGCCAGCAGCAAAGGCCAAGGGAGTAACGGTGAGCAGTTCTTC
TRBV6-1	NA	TRBJ1-6	TRBD1	14	CASSEGTGGSPLHF	TGTGCCAGCAGTGAAGGGACAGGGGGCTCACCCCTCCACTTT
TRBV10-2	NA	TRBJ1-1	NA	12	CASSEQGTEAFF	TGCGCCAGCAGTGAACAGGGCACTGAAGCTTTCTTT
TRBV6-4	NA	TRBJ2-2	TRBD2	18	CASSALAGGYGVTGELFF	TGTGCCAGCAGTGCCCTAGCGGGCGGCTACGGAGTCACCGGGGAGCTGTTTTTT
TRBV24-1	NA	TRBJ1-1	NA	15	CATRDRHPPWAEAFF	TGTGCCACCAGAGACAGACATCCCCCGTGGGCTGAAGCTTTCTTT
TRBV15	NA	TRBJ2-4	NA	12	CATSRGLNIQYF	TGTGCCACCAGCAGGGGTCTTAACATTCAGTACTTC
TRBV11-3	NA	TRBJ2-7	NA	16	CASSLDGGTVVHEQYF	TGTGCCAGCAGCTTAGATGGCGGGACAGTGGTCCACGAGCAGTACTTC
TRBV27	NA	TRBJ1-1	NA	11	CAVVLNTEAFF	TGTGCTGTTGTGTTGAACACTGAAGCTTTCTTT
TRBV28	NA	TRBJ1-6	NA	14	CASSLRTVHSPLHF	TGTGCCAGCAGTTTAAGGACGGTACATTCACCCCTCCACTTT
TRBV5-1	NA	TRBJ1-1	NA	15	CASSLERGMNTEAFF	TGCGCCAGCAGCTTGGAGCGGGGCATGAACACTGAAGCTTTCTTT
TRBV29-1	NA	TRBJ1-2	NA	11	CSVDEFYGYTF	TGCAGCGTTGACGAGTTCTATGGCTACACCTTC
TRBV21-1	NA	TRBJ2-2	NA	15	CASSTRAGGTGELFF	TGTGCCAGCAGTACCCGTGCAGGTGGTACCGGGGAGCTGTTTTTT
TRBV5-1	NA	TRBJ2-2	NA	15	CASSLAGSGTGELFF	TGCGCCAGCAGCTTGGCAGGGAGTGGCACCGGGGAGCTGTTTTTT
TRBV6-5	NA	TRBJ1-6	NA	15	CASKGRSLYNSPLHF	TGTGCCAGCAAGGGCAGAAGCTTATATAATTCACCCCTCCACTTT
TRBV18	NA	TRBJ1-1	TRBD1	14	CASGLDRGNTEAFF	TGTGCCAGCGGGCTGGACAGGGGGAACACTGAAGCTTTCTTT
TRBV28	NA	TRBJ2-5	NA	13	CASLERAEETQYF	TGTGCCAGCCTCGAGCGGGCAGAAGAGACCCAGTACTTC